These 8 T cell receptor beta chains came from one sample sequenced in a study of CD4 and CD8 cells across lung adenocarcinoma regions. TCRdb analysed the PCR reads with MiXCR anew, one entry per CDR3 protein. This sample has 3,500 to 4,500 distinct CDR3 sequences, with 60% to 65% found just once. Sequenced material: CD4+ T cells from the center of a lung tumor. The receptors were sampled from a male donor with lung adenocarcinoma. The CD4 and CD8 labels of this study may be unreliable.

This chain joins TRBV6-1 and TRBJ1-3; 11 bases match TRBD1. The V and J ends lost 6 bases and 0 bases, in that order; junction bases with no gene match: 7. Germline V gives CDR1 MNHNS, CDR2 SASEGT. This CDR3 is built from 17 residues. DNA for the CDR3: TGTGCCAGCAGCCGGACAGGGGGCCAAAGCTCTGGAAACACCATATATTTT. Translated, it gives CASSRTGGQSSGNTIYF.

This chain links TRBV25-1 with TRBJ2-1, with D possibly matching TRBD2 (7 bases). With the DNA end fitting TRBJ2-5 better, the J assignment may be wrong. Germline CDR1 reads MGHDK; CDR2 reads SYGVNS. The CDR3 spans 16 residues. The CDR3 reads CASGGVGGGDRDTQYF. As DNA, the CDR3 is TGTGCCAGCGGGGGGGTAGGGGGAGGGGACCGAGATACCCAGTACTTC.

The CDR3 loop is CASSKLAGGRHLFF. In DNA form, the CDR3 reads TGTGCCAGCAGTAAGCTAGCGGGGGGGCGCCATCTGTTCTTC. V and J are TRBV6-1 and TRBJ2-1; TRBD2 matches at 12 bases. The germline CDR1 and CDR2 sequences are MNHNS and SASEGT. Losses at the gene ends were 5 bases for V and 15 bases for J; bases not matched to a gene: 11. The CDR3 contains 14 residues.

Remarks on this clonotype: The junction departs from the called germline gene at one end, perhaps through a read error. The chain links TRBV6-4 to TRBJ2-5; weak D call: TRBD2 (7 bases). The CDR3 covers 15 residues. Germline V gives CDR1 MRHNA, CDR2 SNTAGT. The CDR3 region has the DNA TGTGCCGGGGGGGGGGGGGGCCGCGACCAAGAGACGCAGTACTTC. Its translation: CAGGGGGRDQETQYF.

In its sample, this clonotype is large (0.1 to 1%). The genes are TRBV6-1 and TRBJ1-5, with unresolved D. This CDR3 region has 15 residues. V was trimmed by 8 bases and J by 1 base, leaving 15 bases between them. Germline lookup yields CDR1 MNHNS and CDR2 SASEGT. This CDR3 reads CASSEQFLSNQPQHF. The CDR3 nucleotides are TGTGCCAGCTCAGAGCAATTCTTGAGCAATCAGCCCCAGCATTTT.

The rearrangement uses TRBV6-1 and TRBJ1-5; no firm D call. CDR3 length: 15 residues. Between the trimmed V and J ends, which lost 2 bases and 1 base, there was a span of 9 bases. The germline CDR1 and CDR2 sequences are MNHNS and SASEGT. The CDR3 reads CASSEYWGSNQPQHF. As DNA, the CDR3 is TGTGCCAGCAGTGAATATTGGGGAAGCAATCAGCCCCAGCATTTT.

This clonotype has more than one count but fewer than ten. The rearrangement joins TRBV6-4 to TRBJ1-6, with D hard to call. Trimming removed 3 bases from V and 7 bases from J, with 13 bases in between. From germline, CDR1 is MRHNA and CDR2 SNTAGT. The CDR3 spans 15 residues. The CDR3 DNA follows: TGTGCCAGCAGTGAAGTTAGGCTCGGGAATTCACCCCTCCACTTT. Translation gives CASSEVRLGNSPLHF.

Written as DNA, the CDR3 is TGTGCCAGCAGTGCCAACGCGAACACCGGGGAGCTGTTTTTT. It encodes CASSANANTGELFF. The chain employs TRBV6-1 and TRBJ2-2; D uncertain. The CDR3 consists of 14 residues. Trimming shortened V by 4 bases and J by 0 bases, and 6 bases separated the two germline ends. Germline V gene lookup returns CDR1 MNHNS and CDR2 SASEGT.